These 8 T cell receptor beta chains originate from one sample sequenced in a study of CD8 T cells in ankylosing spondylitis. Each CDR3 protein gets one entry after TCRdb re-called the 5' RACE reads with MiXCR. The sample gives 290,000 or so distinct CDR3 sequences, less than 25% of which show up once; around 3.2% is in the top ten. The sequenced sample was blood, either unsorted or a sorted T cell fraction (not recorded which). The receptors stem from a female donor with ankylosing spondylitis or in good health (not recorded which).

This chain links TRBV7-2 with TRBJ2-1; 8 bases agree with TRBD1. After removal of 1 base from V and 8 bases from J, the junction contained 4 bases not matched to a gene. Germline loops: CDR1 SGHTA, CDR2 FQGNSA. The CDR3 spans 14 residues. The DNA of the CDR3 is TGTGCCAGCAGCTTAGGTTCAGGGGGCCATGAGCAGTTCTTC. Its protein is CASSLGSGGHEQFF.

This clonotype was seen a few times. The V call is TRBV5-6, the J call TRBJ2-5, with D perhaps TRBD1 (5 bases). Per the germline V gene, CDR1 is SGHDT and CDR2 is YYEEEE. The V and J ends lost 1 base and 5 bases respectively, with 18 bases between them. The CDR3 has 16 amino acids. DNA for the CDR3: TGTGCCAGCAGCTTGTTGTCAGGGCGAGATTGGGAGACCCAGTACTTC. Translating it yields CASSLLSGRDWETQYF.

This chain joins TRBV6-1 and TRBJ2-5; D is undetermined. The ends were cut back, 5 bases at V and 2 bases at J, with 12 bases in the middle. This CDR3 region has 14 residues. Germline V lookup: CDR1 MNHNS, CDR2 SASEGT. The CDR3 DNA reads TGTGCCAGCAGTCCCCGACCCGCACAAGAGACCCAGTACTTC. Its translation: CASSPRPAQETQYF.

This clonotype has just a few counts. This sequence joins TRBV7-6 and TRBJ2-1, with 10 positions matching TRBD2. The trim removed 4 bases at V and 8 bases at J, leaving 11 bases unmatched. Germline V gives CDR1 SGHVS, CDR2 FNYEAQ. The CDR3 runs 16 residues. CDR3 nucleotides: TGTGCCAGCAGCTGGGACACAGGGACTAGCGCCCATGAGCAGTTCTTC. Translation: CASSWDTGTSAHEQFF.

The CDR3 protein is CASSVGNGRTNEQFF. The CDR3 DNA reads as TGTGCCAGCAGCGTCGGAAACGGGAGAACAAATGAGCAGTTCTTC. V gene TRBV9 combines with J gene TRBJ2-1; D may be TRBD2 (6 bases). The germline V gene has CDR1 SGDLS and CDR2 YYNGEE. The CDR3 sequence is 15 residues long. Trimming left V 2 bases short and J 7 bases short, with 16 bases between.

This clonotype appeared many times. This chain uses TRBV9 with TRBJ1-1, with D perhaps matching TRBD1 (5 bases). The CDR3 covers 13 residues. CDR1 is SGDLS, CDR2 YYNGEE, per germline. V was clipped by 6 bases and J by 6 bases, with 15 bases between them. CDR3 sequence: CASTPWGTAEAFF. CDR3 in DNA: TGTGCCAGCACCCCATGGGGGACCGCTGAAGCTTTCTTT.

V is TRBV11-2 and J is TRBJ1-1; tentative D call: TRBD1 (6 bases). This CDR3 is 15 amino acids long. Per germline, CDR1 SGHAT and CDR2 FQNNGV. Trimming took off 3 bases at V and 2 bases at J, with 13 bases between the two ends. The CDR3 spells CASSLLTGSNTEAFF. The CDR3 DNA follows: TGTGCCAGCAGCTTGTTGACAGGATCCAACACTGAAGCTTTCTTT. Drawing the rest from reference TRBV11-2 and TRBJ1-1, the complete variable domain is EAGVAQSPRYKIIEKRQSVAFWCNPISGHATLYWYQQILGQGPKLLIQFQNNGVVDDSQLPKDRFSAERLKGVDSTLKIQPAKLEDSAVYLCASSLLTGSNTEAFFGQGTRLTVV.

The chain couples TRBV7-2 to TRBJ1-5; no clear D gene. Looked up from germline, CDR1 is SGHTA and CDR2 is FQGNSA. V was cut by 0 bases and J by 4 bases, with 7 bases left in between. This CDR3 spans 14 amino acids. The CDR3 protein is CASSLAVGNQPQHF. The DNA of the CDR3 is TGTGCCAGCAGCTTAGCGGTAGGGAATCAGCCCCAGCATTTT.